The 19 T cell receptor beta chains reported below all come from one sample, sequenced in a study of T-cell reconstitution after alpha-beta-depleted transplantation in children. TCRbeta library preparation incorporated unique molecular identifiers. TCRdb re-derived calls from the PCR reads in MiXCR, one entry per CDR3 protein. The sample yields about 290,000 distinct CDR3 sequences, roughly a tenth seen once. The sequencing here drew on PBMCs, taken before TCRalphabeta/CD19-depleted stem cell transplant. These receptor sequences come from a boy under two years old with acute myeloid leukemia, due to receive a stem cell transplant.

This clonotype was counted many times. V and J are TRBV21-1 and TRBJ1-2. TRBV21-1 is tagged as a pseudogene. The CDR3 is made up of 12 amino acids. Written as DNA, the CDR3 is TGTGCCAGCAGCAAACTGCGGTTAGGCTACACCTTC. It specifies CASSKLRLGYTF.

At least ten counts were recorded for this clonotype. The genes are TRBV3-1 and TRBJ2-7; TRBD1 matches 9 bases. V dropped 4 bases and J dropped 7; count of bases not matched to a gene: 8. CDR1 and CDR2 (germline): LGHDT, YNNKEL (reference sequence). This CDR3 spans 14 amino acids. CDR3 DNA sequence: TGTGCCAGCAGCCCTCGGGACAGGGCGGGAGAGCAGTACTTC. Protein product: CASSPRDRAGEQYF.

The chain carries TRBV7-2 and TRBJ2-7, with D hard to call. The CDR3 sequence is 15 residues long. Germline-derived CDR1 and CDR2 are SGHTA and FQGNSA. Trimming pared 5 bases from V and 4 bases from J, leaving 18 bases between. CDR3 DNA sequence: TGTGCCAGCAGCATAACCACTCGGGCGGATTACGAGCAGTACTTC. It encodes CASSITTRADYEQYF.

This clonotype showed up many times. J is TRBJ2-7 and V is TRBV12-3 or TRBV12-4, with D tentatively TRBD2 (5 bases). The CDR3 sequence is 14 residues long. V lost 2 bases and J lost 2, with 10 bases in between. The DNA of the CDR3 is TGTGCCAGCAGTTTAAAAGGGAGAGCCTACGAGCAGTACTTC. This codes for CASSLKGRAYEQYF.

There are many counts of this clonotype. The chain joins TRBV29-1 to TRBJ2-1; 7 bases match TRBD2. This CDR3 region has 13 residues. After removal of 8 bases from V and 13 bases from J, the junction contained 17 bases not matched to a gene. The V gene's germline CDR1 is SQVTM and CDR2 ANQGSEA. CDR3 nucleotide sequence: TGCAGCACAAGAAGTGGGCTAGCGGAACTTCAGTTCTTC. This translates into CSTRSGLAELQFF.

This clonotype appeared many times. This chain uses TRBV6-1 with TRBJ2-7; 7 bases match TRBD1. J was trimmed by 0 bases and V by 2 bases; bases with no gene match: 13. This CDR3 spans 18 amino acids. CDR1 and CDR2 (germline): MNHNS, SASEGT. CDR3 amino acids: CASSEYAGTGVYSYEQYF. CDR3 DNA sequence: TGTGCCAGCAGTGAATATGCAGGCACAGGGGTGTACTCCTACGAGCAGTACTTC.

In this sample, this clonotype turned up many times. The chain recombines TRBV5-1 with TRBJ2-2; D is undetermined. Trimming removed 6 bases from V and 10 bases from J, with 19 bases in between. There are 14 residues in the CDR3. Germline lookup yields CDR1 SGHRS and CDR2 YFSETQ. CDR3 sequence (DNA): TGCGCCAGCACCCTGCTATCGGAGAGGAAGGAGCTGTTTTTT. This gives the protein CASTLLSERKELFF.

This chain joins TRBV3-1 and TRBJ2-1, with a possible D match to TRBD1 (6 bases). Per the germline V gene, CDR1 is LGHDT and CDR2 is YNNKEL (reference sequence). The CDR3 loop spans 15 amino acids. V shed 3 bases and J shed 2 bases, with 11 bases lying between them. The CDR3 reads CASSQETGPYNEQFF. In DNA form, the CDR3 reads TGTGCCAGCAGCCAGGAGACAGGTCCCTACAATGAGCAGTTCTTC.

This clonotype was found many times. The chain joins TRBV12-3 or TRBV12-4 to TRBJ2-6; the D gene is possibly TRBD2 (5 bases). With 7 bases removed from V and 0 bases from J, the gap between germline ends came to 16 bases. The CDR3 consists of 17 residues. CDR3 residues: CASTLGLPLSGANVLTF. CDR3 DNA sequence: TGTGCCAGCACCCTCGGACTCCCCCTCTCTGGGGCCAACGTCCTGACTTTC.

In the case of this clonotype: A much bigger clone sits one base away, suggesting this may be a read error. The CDR3 DNA follows: TGTGCCAGTAGACCGGAGGCTATAACTGAAGCTTTCTTT. It is translated as CASRPEAITEAFF. The rearrangement uses TRBV19 and TRBJ1-1, with no clear D. The CDR3 length is 13 residues. Germline V gives CDR1 LNHDA, CDR2 SQIVND (reference sequence). With 6 bases removed from V and 5 bases from J, the gap between germline ends came to 13 bases.

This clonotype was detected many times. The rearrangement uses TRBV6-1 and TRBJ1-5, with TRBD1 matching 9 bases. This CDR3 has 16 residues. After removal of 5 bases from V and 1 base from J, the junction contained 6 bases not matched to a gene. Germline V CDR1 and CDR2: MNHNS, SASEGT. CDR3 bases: TGTGCCAGCAGTCTTACAGGGGGCGAGAGCAATCAGCCCCAGCATTTT. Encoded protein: CASSLTGGESNQPQHF.

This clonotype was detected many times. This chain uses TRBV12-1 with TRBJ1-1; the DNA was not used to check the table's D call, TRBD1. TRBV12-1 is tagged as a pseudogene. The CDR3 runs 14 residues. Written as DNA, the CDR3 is TGTGCCAGCAGCCCCCCCAGGGTGAACACTGAAGCTTTCTTT. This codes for CASSPPRVNTEAFF.

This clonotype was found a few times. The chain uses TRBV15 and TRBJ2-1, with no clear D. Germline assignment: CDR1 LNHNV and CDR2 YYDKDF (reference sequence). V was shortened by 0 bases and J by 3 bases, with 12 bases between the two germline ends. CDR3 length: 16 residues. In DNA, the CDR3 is TGTGCCACCAGCAGAGACCCCCTTAAGCGCTACAATGAGCAGTTCTTC. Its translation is CATSRDPLKRYNEQFF.

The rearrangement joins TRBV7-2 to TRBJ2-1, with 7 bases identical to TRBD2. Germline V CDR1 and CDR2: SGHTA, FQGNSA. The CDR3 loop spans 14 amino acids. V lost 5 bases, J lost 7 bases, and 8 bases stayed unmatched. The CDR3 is CASSPRWRGNEQFF. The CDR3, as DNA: TGTGCCAGCAGCCCGCGATGGCGGGGGAATGAGCAGTTCTTC.

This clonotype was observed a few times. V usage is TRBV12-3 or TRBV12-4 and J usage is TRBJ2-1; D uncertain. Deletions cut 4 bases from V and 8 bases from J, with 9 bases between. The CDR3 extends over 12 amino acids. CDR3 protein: CASSSSMDEQFF. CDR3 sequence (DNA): TGTGCCAGCAGTTCCAGTATGGATGAGCAGTTCTTC.

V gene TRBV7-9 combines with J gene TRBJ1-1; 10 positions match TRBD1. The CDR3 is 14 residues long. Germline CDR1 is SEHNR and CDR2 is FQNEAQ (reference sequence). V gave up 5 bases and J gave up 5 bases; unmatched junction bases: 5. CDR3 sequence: CASSHDRGRTEAFF. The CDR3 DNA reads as TGTGCCAGCAGCCACGACAGGGGGCGAACTGAAGCTTTCTTT.

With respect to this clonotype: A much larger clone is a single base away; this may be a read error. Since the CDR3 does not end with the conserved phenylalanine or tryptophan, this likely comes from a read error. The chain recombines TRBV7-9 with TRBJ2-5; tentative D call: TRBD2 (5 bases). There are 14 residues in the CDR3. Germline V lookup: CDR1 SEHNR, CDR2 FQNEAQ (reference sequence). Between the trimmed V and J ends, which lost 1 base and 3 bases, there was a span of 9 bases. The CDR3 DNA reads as TGTGCCAGCAGCTTAGTTCGGGGAAAAGAGACCCAGTACTAC. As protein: CASSLVRGKETQYY.

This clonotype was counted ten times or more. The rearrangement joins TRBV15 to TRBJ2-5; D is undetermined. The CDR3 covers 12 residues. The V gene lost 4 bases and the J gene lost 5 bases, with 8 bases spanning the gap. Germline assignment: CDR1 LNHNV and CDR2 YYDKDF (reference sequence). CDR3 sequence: CATSKWTETQYF. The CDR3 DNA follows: TGTGCCACCAGCAAATGGACGGAGACCCAGTACTTC.

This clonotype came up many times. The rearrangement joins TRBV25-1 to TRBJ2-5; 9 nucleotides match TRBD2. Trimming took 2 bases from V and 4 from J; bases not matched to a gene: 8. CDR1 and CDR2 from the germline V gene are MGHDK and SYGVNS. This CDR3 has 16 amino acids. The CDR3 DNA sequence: TGTGCCAGCAGTGAAATCGGACTAGCGACGTTAGAGACCCAGTACTTC. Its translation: CASSEIGLATLETQYF.